What follows describes a single T cell receptor beta chain. This entry belongs to a study of blood T cell repertoires in COVID-19. As for the study in general: Researchers got acute and convalescent COVID-19 samples from the United States, Italy and Spain. In each case, the material was cDNA or gDNA derived from T cells, B-cell-depleted T cells, or PBMCs.

The table came from immunoSEQ multiplex PCR; TCRdb's copy has only in-frame clones and leaves some out. The sample carries 130,000 to 150,000 clones, approximately 80% recorded once. This sequence was found in a woman aged 45-59 years in a cohort sampled during active or convalescent COVID-19. What was sequenced was peripheral blood.

The CDR3 nucleotides read TGTGCTAGTGGTTCTCTAACCGAGCAGTACTTC. Its protein is CASGSLTEQYF. The V call is TRBV12-5, the J call TRBJ2-7; no definite D call. Trimming took off 4 bases at V and 6 bases at J, with 7 bases between the two ends. The CDR3 has 11 amino acids. CDR1 is LGHNT, CDR2 FRNRAP, per germline.